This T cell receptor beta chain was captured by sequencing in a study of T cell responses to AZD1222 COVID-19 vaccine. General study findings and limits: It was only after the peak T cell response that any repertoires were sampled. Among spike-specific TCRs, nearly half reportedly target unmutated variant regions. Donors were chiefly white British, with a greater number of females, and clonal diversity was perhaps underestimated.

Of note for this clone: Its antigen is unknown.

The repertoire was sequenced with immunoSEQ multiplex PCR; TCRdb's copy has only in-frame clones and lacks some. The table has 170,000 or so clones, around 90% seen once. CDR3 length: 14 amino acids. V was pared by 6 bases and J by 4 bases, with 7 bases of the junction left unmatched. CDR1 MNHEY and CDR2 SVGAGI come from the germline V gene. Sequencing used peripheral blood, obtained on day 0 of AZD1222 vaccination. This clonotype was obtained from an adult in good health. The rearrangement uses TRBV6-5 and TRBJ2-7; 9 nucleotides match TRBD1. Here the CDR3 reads CASRPGQGLYEQYF. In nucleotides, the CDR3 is TGTGCCAGCAGGCCGGGACAGGGCCTATACGAGCAGTACTTC.